This T cell receptor beta chain was sequenced during a study of regulatory T cells in long-lasting Graves disease. General study results and limits: TCR diversity was lower in persistent Graves' patients than in newly diagnosed ones. Preferential use of TRBV28, TRBJ1-2 and TRBJ2-5 was seen in persistent disease.

The CDR3 totals 14 residues. Trimming removed 3 bases from V and 7 bases from J, with 15 bases in between. CDR1 is SNHLY and CDR2 is FYNNEI in the germline V gene. CDR3-region Arm-PCR and iRepertoire HTBI primers produced the TCR beta libraries. TCRdb re-called the multiplex PCR reads through MiXCR, storing one row per CDR3 protein. Among some 450,000 distinct CDR3 sequences listed, about 25% were seen once. Time point: persistent/refractory GD, antithyroid drugs over 5 years with positive TRAb. Construction of the TCR library relied on RNA isolated from PBMCs. Ten or more counts support this clonotype. No antigen is known for it.

The source of this sequence is a female donor with Graves disease. The chain uses TRBV2 and TRBJ2-5, with D perhaps given as TRBD1 or TRBD2 (5 bases each). The sample in question was peripheral blood mononuclear cells (PBMCs), obtained when the disease was refractory, from a patient treated with antithyroid drugs. The CDR3 DNA reads TGTGCCAGCAGTGACCTGGTGGTGAGGGGGACCCAGTACTTC. Residues: CASSDLVVRGTQYF.